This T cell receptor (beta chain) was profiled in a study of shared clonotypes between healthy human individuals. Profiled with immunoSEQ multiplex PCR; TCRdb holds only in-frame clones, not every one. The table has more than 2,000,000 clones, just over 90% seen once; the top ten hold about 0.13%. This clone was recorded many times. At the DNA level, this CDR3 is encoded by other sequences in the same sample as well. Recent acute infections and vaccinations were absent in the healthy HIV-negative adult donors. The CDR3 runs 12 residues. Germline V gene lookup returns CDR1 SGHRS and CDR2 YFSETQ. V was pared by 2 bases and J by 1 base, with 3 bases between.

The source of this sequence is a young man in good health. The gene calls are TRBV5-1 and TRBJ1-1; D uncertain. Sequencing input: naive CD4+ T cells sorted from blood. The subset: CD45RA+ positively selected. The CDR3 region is CASSFGNTEAFF. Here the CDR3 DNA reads TGCGCCAGCAGCTTCGGGAACACTGAAGCTTTCTTT.